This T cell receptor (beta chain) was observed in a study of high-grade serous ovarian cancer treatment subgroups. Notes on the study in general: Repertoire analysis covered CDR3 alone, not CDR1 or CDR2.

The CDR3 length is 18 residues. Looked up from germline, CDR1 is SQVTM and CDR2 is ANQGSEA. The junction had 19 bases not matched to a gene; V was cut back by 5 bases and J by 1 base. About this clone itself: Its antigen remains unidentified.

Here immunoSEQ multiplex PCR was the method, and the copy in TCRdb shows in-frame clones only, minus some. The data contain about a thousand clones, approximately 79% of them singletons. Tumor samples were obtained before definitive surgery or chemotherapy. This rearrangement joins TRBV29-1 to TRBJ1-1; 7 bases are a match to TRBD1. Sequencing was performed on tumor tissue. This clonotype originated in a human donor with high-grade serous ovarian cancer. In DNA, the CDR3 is TGCAGCGTTAACCCCCTCTTGGGAACAGGGGCCGCGAACACTGAAGCTTTCTTT. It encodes CSVNPLLGTGAANTEAFF.